The 13 T cell receptor beta chains reported below all come from one sample, sequenced in a study of chemoradiotherapy in HPV16-positive cancers (dated by TCRdb to between 2020 and 2023). The receptor library was made with the immunoSEQ multiplex PCR assay. TCRdb obtained this table from immuneACCESS and retained in-frame rearrangements with V and J assigned. These tables miss some clones; where compared with another copy, unresolved V genes account for less than half of the shortfall, and the remainder is unexplained. Recorded for this sample are under 15,000 clones; approximately 89% of them occurred a single time. The ten top clones hold roughly 23% of the sample. This specimen was blood, taken from a patient who underwent chemoradiotherapy. The source of these receptors is a human donor with HPV-associated anogenital cancer.

V is TRBV27 and J is TRBJ2-2; weak D call: TRBD2 (6 bases). The CDR3 is made up of 13 amino acids. From germline, CDR1 is MNHEY and CDR2 SMNVEV (reference sequence). V gave up 8 bases and J gave up 5 bases, with 12 bases separating them. The CDR3 spells CASSSGGTGELFF. DNA of the CDR3: TGTGCCAGCTCCTCCGGGGGAACCGGGGAGCTGTTTTTT.

The rearrangement uses TRBV14 and TRBJ2-1; 10 bases match TRBD2. CDR3 length equals 17 residues. The J segment lost 6 bases and the V segment lost 3 bases, leaving 11 bases of the junction unmatched. Per the germline V gene, CDR1 is SGHDN and CDR2 is FVKESK. CDR3 sequence (DNA): TGTGCCAGCAGCCACGACAGGGGACTAGCGAGGCTCAATGAGCAGTTCTTC. This sequence encodes CASSHDRGLARLNEQFF.

The chain is built from TRBV9 and TRBJ2-7, with TRBD1 identical over 8 bases. J gave up 0 bases and V 0 bases, and 2 bases lay outside the gene matches. Germline V gives CDR1 SGDLS, CDR2 YYNGEE. The length of the CDR3 is 15 residues. CDR3 nucleotide sequence: TGTGCCAGCAGCGTAGGCCAGGGGGCCTCCTACGAGCAGTACTTC. This gives the protein CASSVGQGASYEQYF.

The J gene is TRBJ1-3, the V gene TRBV5-1; 7 positions match TRBD1. CDR3 size: 15 residues. CDR1 and CDR2 from the germline V gene are SGHRS and YFSETQ. Losses at the gene ends were 4 bases for V and 0 bases for J; bases not matched to a gene: 4. The CDR3, as DNA: TGCGCCAGCAGCCCGGGGACAGCCTCTGGAAACACCATATATTTT. Translated: CASSPGTASGNTIYF.

V is TRBV14 and J is TRBJ2-7; tentative D call: TRBD2 (5 bases). The CDR3 has 18 residues. V was clipped by 4 bases and J by 2 bases, with 24 bases between them. Germline values: CDR1 SGHDN, CDR2 FVKESK. The CDR3 sequence: CASSPLADLSPGAYEQYF. For the CDR3, the DNA is TGTGCCAGCAGCCCCCTAGCAGATCTTTCTCCTGGGGCCTACGAGCAGTACTTC.

V is TRBV9 and J is TRBJ1-2; TRBD1 is a possible D gene (5 bases). V lost 3 bases, J lost 8 bases, and 20 bases lay in between. CDR3 length: 15 amino acids. Germline loops: CDR1 SGDLS, CDR2 YYNGEE. DNA of the CDR3: TGTGCCAGCAGCGAGACCGGGGCGGCGGTTCGAGGCTACACCTTC. It yields the protein CASSETGAAVRGYTF.

The chain recombines TRBV9 with TRBJ2-7; 7 bases match TRBD1. V lost 3 bases to trimming and J lost 1 base; unmatched junction nucleotides: 7. This CDR3 has 15 residues. CDR1 is SGDLS, CDR2 YYNGEE, per germline. CDR3 DNA: TGTGCCAGCAGCGCAGACAGGGAGTTTTCCTACGAGCAGTACTTC. As protein: CASSADREFSYEQYF.

The chain combines TRBV5-4 with TRBJ2-1; the D is unclear. V lost 2 bases, J lost 4 bases, and 13 bases lay in between. The germline V gene has CDR1 SGHNT and CDR2 YYREEE (reference sequence). The CDR3 sequence is 15 residues long. The CDR3 loop reads CASSLVALPYNEQFF. The CDR3 DNA reads TGTGCCAGCAGCTTAGTGGCTCTGCCATACAATGAGCAGTTCTTC.

The CDR3 sequence is CASGIRRDQPQHF. The CDR3 coding sequence is TGTGCTAGTGGTATACGACGGGATCAGCCCCAGCATTTT. The chain recombines TRBV12-5 with TRBJ1-5; no clear D gene. Germline CDR1 reads LGHNT; CDR2 reads FRNRAP. The V end was cut by 5 bases, the J end by 5 bases, with 10 bases between. The CDR3 is 13 residues long. Full variable domain (missing parts from reference TRBV12-5 and TRBJ1-5): DARVTQTPRHKVTEMGQEVTMRCQPILGHNTVFWYRQTMMQGLELLAYFRNRAPLDDSGMPKDRFSAEMPDATLATLKIQPSEPRDSAVYFCASGIRRDQPQHFGDGTRLSIL.

This sequence joins TRBV27 and TRBJ1-1, with a weak D call TRBD1 (6 bases). Trimming removed 2 bases from V and 5 bases from J, with 12 bases in between. The CDR3 is made up of 14 amino acids. The V gene's germline CDR1 is MNHEY and CDR2 SMNVEV (reference sequence). CDR3 residues: CASSLGGLGTEAFF. CDR3 nucleotides: TGTGCCAGCAGTTTAGGGGGGCTCGGGACTGAAGCTTTCTTT.

This sequence joins TRBV18 and TRBJ2-7; the D gene is possibly TRBD2 (6 bases). V shed 1 base and J shed 5 bases, with 12 bases lying between them. The CDR3 sequence is 14 residues long. Germline CDR1 and CDR2: KGHSH and LQKENI. CDR3 region: CASSPLEGTDEQYF. In DNA form, the CDR3 reads TGTGCCAGCTCACCACTGGAGGGAACGGACGAGCAGTACTTC.

CDR3 residues: CASSYRAGHNEQFF. CDR3 coding DNA: TGCGCCAGCAGCTACAGGGCCGGCCACAATGAGCAGTTCTTC. V and J are TRBV4-3 and TRBJ2-1; a weak D match, TRBD1 (6 bases). Trimming took off 5 bases at V and 5 bases at J, with 13 bases between the two ends. Germline loops: CDR1 LGHNA, CDR2 YSLEER. The CDR3 runs 14 residues.

The chain has TRBV27 and TRBJ1-5, with D unresolved. Germline V CDR1 and CDR2: MNHEY, SMNVEV (reference sequence). The length of the CDR3 is 15 residues. The V gene lost 0 bases and the J gene lost 3 bases, with 9 bases spanning the gap. The CDR3 DNA reads as TGTGCCAGCAGTTTATCGGGTCTGAACAATCAGCCCCAGCATTTT. This gives the protein CASSLSGLNNQPQHF.